This TCR beta chain was captured in a study of T cell repertoires in cytomegalovirus infection. TCRdb re-called the reads through MiXCR, storing one row per CDR3 protein. Of hundreds of thousands of distinct CDR3 sequences listed, 5% to 8.5% were seen once; the top ten hold 5.5% to 8%. This clonotype has ten or more counts. The TCR sequence derives from a human donor in good health (CMV status not recorded). Some clones in this sample may be carry-over from other donors' samples. The source material was PBMCs.

CDR3 residues: CASSLKTHLNQPQHF. The DNA of the CDR3 is TGTGCCAGCAGTTTAAAGACACACTTGAATCAGCCCCAGCATTTT. The rearrangement links TRBV28 to TRBJ1-5; unclear D gene. Trimming stripped 2 bases from V and 4 bases from J, with 12 bases between. The CDR3 runs to 15 residues. CDR1 is MDHEN, CDR2 SYDVKM, per germline.